The rows below give T cell receptor beta chains drawn from one sample of a study of blood T cell repertoires in COVID-19. Libraries were prepared by immunoSEQ multiplex PCR; TCRdb keeps only in-frame clonotypes and omits some of them. The sample records about 81,000 clones, approximately 91% being singletons. The sequenced sample consisted of peripheral blood. The receptors derive from a man aged 65-85 years with active or convalescent COVID-19. Each CDR3 is given with its conserved first and last residue.

j_call v_call cdr3_aa
TRBJ2-7 TRBV7-2 CASSSRPGTHPSEQYF
TRBJ2-7 TRBV11-2 CASSTRQAGTMSYEQYF
TRBJ1-5 TRBV6-5 CASSRGRGQPQHF
TRBJ2-2 TRBV30 CAWSVPAGRYTGELFF
TRBJ1-5 TRBV20-1 CSAPTEIHQHF
TRBJ1-5 TRBV3-1/TRBV3-2 CASGRQESKPQHF
TRBJ2-7 TRBV5-6 CASSLSRGYSYEQYF
TRBJ1-2 TRBV9 CASSVGGVSLGYTF
TRBJ1-1 TRBV7-9 CASSLGGVEAFF
TRBJ2-7 TRBV7-3 CASARTGAYEQYF
TRBJ2-3 TRBV7-9 CASSSVVGGGTDTQYF
TRBJ2-7 TRBV7-2 CASSLEATSGVYEQYF
TRBJ2-3 TRBV2 CASRYLGGDLGDTQYF
TRBJ2-3 TRBV28 CASSPGAGGGTDTQYF
TRBJ1-2 TRBV4-1 CASSQGDGGYGYTF
TRBJ1-2 TRBV29-1 CSVVVAQGVGYTF
TRBJ2-7 TRBV5-4 CASSLQGREQYF
TRBJ1-2 TRBV30 CAWSSTGDGYTF
TRBJ2-7 TRBV19 CASSIIGGGDEQYF
TRBJ2-7 TRBV5-8 CASSFLPGSYEQYF
TRBJ2-1 TRBV5-1 CASTTTGGFTYEQFF
TRBJ1-5 TRBV5-6 CASSLAAAKVQPQHF
TRBJ2-2 TRBV3-1/TRBV3-2 CASSPLKGRGEAGELFF
TRBJ2-3 TRBV13 CASSSPGLAADTQYF
TRBJ2-5 TRBV4-3 CASSHGPPGGKETQYF
TRBJ1-2 TRBV15 CATSRVRRKGLVNYGYTF
TRBJ2-6 TRBV2 CASNGGPGSSGANVLTF
TRBJ1-2 TRBV6-5 CASRLDRLANYGYTF
TRBJ2-2 TRBV5-4 CASSGPGQRLTGELFF
TRBJ2-7 TRBV5-1 CASSLSATYEQYF
TRBJ1-2 TRBV2 CAGTGALNYGYTF
TRBJ1-5 TRBV18 CASSPGTGSTNQPQHF
TRBJ2-3 TRBV12-3/TRBV12-4 CASSPPLRNTQYF
TRBJ1-3 TRBV9 CASSVGLDRGPSGNTIYF
TRBJ2-2 TRBV4-1 CASSLEGLNTGELFF
TRBJ1-1 TRBV30 CAWTGRKDTEAFF
TRBJ1-1 TRBV5-1 CASSPDRWNTEAFF
TRBJ2-3 TRBV28 CASSLLAFGTSGGARERADTQYF
TRBJ2-5 TRBV7-3 CASSPGVSGGVSETQYF
TRBJ1-2 TRBV6-1 CASSVSAGGFWDYGYTF
TRBJ1-4 TRBV11-2 CASSLVGATNEKLFF
TRBJ2-1 TRBV7-2 CASSFGGSYNEQFF
TRBJ2-7 TRBV7-2 CASSLSGVTSYEQYF
TRBJ2-5 TRBV28 CASSLNRGLETQYF
TRBJ1-2 TRBV27 CASSLSPRNLYGYTF
TRBJ2-2 TRBV6-2/TRBV6-3 CASSFRGQKRGGELFF
TRBJ1-1 TRBV3-1/TRBV3-2 CASSQGTGGRFSEAFF
TRBJ2-5 TRBV5-4 CASSSDAPIEGVKTQYF
TRBJ2-2 TRBV5-1 CASSLGDRLTGELFF
TRBJ2-4 TRBV27 CASSFLPLAKNIQYF
TRBJ2-7 TRBV6-1 CASSEPGLSKQYF
TRBJ2-2 TRBV5-6 CASSSGHLAGELFF
TRBJ2-1 TRBV6-6 CATSRDSSYNEQFF
TRBJ1-4 TRBV20-1 CSASHGGGSEKLFF
TRBJ1-4 TRBV27 CASKTVLREEGEKLFF
TRBJ1-1 TRBV12-3/TRBV12-4 CASSFGGAAEAFF
TRBJ2-7 TRBV6-6 CASSYALAGGYEQYF
TRBJ2-3 TRBV5-1 CASSSPDSHLTDTQYF
TRBJ2-3 TRBV2 CASSNRGFTDTQYF
TRBJ1-2 TRBV19 CASRRAGDRHGYTF